This TCR beta chain was captured in a study of T cells after yellow fever vaccination. Germline-derived CDR1 and CDR2 are SQVTM and ANQGSEA. The CDR3 has 12 residues. J lost 6 bases, V lost 6 bases, and 3 bases had no gene match. This clonotype is a singleton in its sample. From the 5' RACE reads, TCRdb called clonotypes with MiXCR, one entry per CDR3 protein. The sample yields some 550,000 distinct CDR3 sequences, 19% seen once. This TCR derives from a man younger than 45 who received the YFV17D yellow fever vaccine. The chain couples TRBV29-1 to TRBJ2-3; 10 bases align to TRBD2. The sequences come from PBMCs, collected 15 days after the yellow fever booster vaccination. The CDR3 sequence is CSVTSGMDTQYF. As DNA, the CDR3 is TGCAGCGTAACTAGCGGGATGGATACGCAGTATTTT.